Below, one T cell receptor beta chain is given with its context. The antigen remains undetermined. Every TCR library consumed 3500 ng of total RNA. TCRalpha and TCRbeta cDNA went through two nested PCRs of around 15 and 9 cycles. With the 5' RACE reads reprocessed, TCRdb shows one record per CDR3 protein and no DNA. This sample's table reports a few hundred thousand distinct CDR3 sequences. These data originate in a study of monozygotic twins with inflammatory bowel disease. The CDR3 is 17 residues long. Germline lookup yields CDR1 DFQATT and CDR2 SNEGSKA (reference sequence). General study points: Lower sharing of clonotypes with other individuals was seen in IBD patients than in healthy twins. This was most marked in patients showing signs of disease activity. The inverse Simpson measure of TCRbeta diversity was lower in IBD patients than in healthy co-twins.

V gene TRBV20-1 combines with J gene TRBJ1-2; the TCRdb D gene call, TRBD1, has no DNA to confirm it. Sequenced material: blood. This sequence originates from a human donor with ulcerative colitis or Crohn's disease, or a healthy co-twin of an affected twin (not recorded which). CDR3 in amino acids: CSARSFRGLDPNYGYTF.